Presented here are 3 T cell receptor beta chains from one specimen sequenced in a study of T cells after posttransplantation cyclophosphamide. Busulfan-fludarabine conditioning, marrow transplant, and cyclophosphamide on days +3 and +4 were administered. The repertoire was sequenced with immunoSEQ multiplex PCR; TCRdb's copy has only in-frame clones and lacks some. The sample has 11,000 or so clones, just over 90% seen once; the top ten hold approximately 3.8%. The source material was PBMCs, sampled after allogeneic stem cell transplant with posttransplant cyclophosphamide. Receptors originate from a female patient aged 30 to 40 who received an allogeneic stem cell transplant from an unrelated donor, was CMV-positive, and had no GVHD. Some T cells may trace back to the graft donor.

The chain joins TRBV29-1 to TRBJ2-2, with D possibly TRBD1 on 6 matching bases. In germline, CDR1 is SQVTM, CDR2 ANQGSEA. The CDR3 length is 14 residues. V lost 6 bases and J 1 base, leaving 12 bases between the germline ends. This chain's CDR3 is CSVQARGNTGELFF. DNA for the CDR3: TGCAGCGTCCAGGCCAGGGGGAACACCGGGGAGCTGTTTTTT.

This chain uses TRBV5-1 with TRBJ2-3; 7 nucleotides match TRBD1. Germline CDR1 SGHRS, CDR2 YFSETQ. The trim removed 4 bases at V and 0 bases at J, leaving 11 bases unmatched. The CDR3 extends over 17 amino acids. CDR3 DNA sequence: TGCGCCAGCAGCCCGGGACAGCGAGGCGGGAGCACAGATACGCAGTATTTT. This sequence encodes CASSPGQRGGSTDTQYF.

The chain couples TRBV6-1 to TRBJ2-7; 7 bases are shared with TRBD1. The V gene end was trimmed by 7 bases and the J gene end by 8 bases; junction bases not matched to a gene: 8. This CDR3 comprises 12 residues. CDR1 and CDR2 (germline): MNHNS, SASEGT. The CDR3, as DNA: TGTGCCAGCACCGCGTGGGACAGAAAGCAGTACTTC. Its protein is CASTAWDRKQYF.